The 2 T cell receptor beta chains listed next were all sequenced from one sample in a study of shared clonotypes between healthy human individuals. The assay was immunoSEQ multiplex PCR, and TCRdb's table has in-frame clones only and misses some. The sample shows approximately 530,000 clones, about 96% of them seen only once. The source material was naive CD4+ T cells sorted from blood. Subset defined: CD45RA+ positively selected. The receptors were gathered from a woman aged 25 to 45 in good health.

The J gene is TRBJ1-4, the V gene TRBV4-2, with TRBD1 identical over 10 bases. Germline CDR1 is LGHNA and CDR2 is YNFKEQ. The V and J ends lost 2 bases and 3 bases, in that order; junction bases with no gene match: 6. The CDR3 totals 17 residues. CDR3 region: CASSQTDRGLSNEKLFF. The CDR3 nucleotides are TGTGCCAGCAGCCAAACCGACAGGGGGCTTTCTAATGAAAAACTGTTTTTT.

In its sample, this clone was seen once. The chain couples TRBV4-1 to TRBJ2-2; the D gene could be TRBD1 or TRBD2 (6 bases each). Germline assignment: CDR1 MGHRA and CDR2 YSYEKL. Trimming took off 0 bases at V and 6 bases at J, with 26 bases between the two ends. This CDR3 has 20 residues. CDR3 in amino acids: CASSQELRKTGGLSPGELFF. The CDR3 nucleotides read TGCGCCAGCAGCCAAGAATTGCGGAAGACCGGGGGCTTAAGTCCCGGGGAGCTGTTTTTT.